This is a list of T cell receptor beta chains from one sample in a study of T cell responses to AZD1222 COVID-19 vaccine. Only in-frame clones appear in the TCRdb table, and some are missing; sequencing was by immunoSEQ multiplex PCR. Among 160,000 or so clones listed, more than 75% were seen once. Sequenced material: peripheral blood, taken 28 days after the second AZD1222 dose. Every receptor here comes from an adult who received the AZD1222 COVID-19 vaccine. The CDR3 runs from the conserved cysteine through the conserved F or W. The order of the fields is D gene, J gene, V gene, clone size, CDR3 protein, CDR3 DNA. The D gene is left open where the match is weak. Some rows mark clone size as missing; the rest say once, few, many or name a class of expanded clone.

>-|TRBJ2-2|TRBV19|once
CASIRGSTGELFF
TGTGCCAGTATTAGAGGGTCCACCGGGGAGCTGTTTTTT
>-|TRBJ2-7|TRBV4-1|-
CASSLTSNEQYF
TGCGCCAGCAGCCTTACCTCCAACGAGCAGTACTTC
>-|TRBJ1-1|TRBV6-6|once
CATYSMNTEAFF
TGTGCCACCTACTCCATGAACACTGAAGCTTTCTTT
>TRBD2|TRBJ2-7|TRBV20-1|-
CSASLSRGVYEQYF
TGCAGTGCTAGTTTGTCACGGGGGGTCTACGAGCAGTACTTC
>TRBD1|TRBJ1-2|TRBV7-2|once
CASSLKRDRGHYGYTF
TGTGCCAGCAGCTTAAAAAGGGACAGGGGTCACTATGGCTACACCTTC
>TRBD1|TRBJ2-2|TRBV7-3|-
CASSRTLTGTDNTGELFF
TGTGCCAGCAGCCGCACCCTCACCGGGACAGATAACACCGGGGAGCTGTTTTTT
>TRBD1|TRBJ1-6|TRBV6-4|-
CASSVSGTGNNSPLHF
TGTGCCAGCAGTGTATCCGGGACAGGGAATAATTCACCCCTCCACTTT
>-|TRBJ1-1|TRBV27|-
CASSTYREENTEAFF
TGTGCCAGCAGTACCTACAGGGAAGAAAACACTGAAGCTTTCTTT
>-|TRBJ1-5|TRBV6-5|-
CATSPVGRRNQPQHF
TGTGCCACCTCACCGGTCGGGAGGAGGAATCAGCCCCAGCATTTT
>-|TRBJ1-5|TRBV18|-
CASSPLRGLNQPQHF
TGTGCCAGCTCACCCTTGAGGGGTCTCAATCAGCCCCAGCATTTT
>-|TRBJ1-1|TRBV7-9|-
CASSLGDTRRAFF
TGTGCCAGCAGCTTAGGGGACACCCGGCGAGCTTTCTTT
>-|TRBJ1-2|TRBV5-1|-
CASSVLQGGPYGYTF
TGCGCCAGCAGCGTCCTACAGGGAGGCCCCTATGGCTACACCTTC
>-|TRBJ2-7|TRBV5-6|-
CASSPGGVESYEQYF
TGTGCCAGCAGCCCAGGGGGGGTAGAATCCTACGAGCAGTACTTC
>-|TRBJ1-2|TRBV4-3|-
CASSQERQVYGYTF
TGCGCCAGCAGCCAAGAAAGACAGGTCTATGGCTACACCTTC
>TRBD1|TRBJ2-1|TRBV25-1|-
CASSEAGTESNEQFF
TGTGCCAGCTCCGAAGCCGGGACAGAGTCCAATGAGCAGTTCTTC
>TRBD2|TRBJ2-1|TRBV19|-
CASTFGGGGHNEQFF
TGTGCCAGTACGTTCGGGGGGGGCGGCCACAATGAGCAGTTCTTC
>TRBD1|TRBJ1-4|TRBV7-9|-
CASSLLTDRDEKLFF
TGTGCCAGCAGCCTTTTAACGGACAGGGATGAAAAACTGTTTTTT
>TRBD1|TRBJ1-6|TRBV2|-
CASSALTGDGSPLHF
TGTGCCAGCAGTGCGTTGACAGGGGATGGTTCACCCCTCCACTTT
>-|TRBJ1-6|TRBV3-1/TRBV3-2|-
CASSQARDSPLHF
TGTGCCAGCAGCCAGGCAAGGGATTCACCCCTCCACTTT
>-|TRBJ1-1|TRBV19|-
CASSPSLMNTEAFF
TGTGCCAGTAGTCCCAGCCTTATGAACACTGAAGCTTTCTTT
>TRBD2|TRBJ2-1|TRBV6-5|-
CASSYGRGAYNEQFF
TGTGCCAGCAGTTACGGTCGGGGGGCCTACAATGAGCAGTTCTTC
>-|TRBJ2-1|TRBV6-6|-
CASSDDPRDMCFF
TGTGCCAGCAGTGACGACCCCAGGGATATGTGTTTCTTC
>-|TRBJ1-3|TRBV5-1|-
CASSLVGNTIYF
TGCGCCAGCAGCTTGGTGGGAAACACCATATATTTT
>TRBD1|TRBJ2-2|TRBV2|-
CASRPNDRGHTGELFF
TGTGCCAGCAGACCTAACGACAGGGGACACACCGGGGAGCTGTTTTTT
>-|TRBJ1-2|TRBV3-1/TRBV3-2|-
CASSQDASPRGGYTF
TGTGCCAGCAGCCAAGACGCGTCCCCGAGGGGTGGCTACACCTTC
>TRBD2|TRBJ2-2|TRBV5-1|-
CASSRAGGMMTGELFF
TGCGCCAGCAGCCGAGCGGGGGGTATGATGACCGGGGAGCTGTTTTTT
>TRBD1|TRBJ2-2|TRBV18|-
CASSPRDRGSGPGELFF
TGTGCCAGCTCACCACGCGACAGGGGGTCAGGGCCCGGGGAGCTGTTTTTT
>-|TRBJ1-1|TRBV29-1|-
CSGEGGTEAFF
TGCAGCGGCGAGGGGGGCACTGAAGCTTTCTTT
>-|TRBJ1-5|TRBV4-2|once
CASSPDSYGNQPQHF
TGTGCCAGCAGCCCGGACAGTTACGGCAATCAGCCCCAGCATTTT
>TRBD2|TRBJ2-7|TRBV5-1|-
CASSLTSGGYEQYF
TGCGCCAGCAGCTTGACTAGCGGGGGCTACGAGCAGTACTTC
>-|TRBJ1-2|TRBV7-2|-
CASSPEGGTGGYTF
TGTGCCAGCAGCCCCGAGGGGGGGACGGGTGGCTACACCTTC
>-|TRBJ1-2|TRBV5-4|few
CASSLDGWGGYTF
TGTGCCAGCAGCTTAGACGGTTGGGGGGGCTACACCTTC
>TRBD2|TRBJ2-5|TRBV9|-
CASSVDGGGIETQYF
TGTGCCAGCAGCGTAGACGGCGGGGGTATAGAGACCCAGTACTTC
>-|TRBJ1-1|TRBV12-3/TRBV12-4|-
CASSPAGVTEAFF
TGTGCCAGCAGTCCGGCCGGGGTCACTGAAGCTTTCTTT
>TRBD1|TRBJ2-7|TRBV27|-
CASSLSTGEPYEQYF
TGTGCCAGCAGTTTATCGACAGGGGAACCTTACGAGCAGTACTTC
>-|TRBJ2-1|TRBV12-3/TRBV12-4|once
CASRAVDEQFF
TGTGCCAGTAGAGCTGTCGATGAGCAGTTCTTC
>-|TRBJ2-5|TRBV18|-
CASSPTPGPEETQYF
TGTGCCAGCTCACCAACGCCGGGACCAGAGGAGACCCAGTACTTC
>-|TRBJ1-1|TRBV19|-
CASRIGDRTEAFF
TGTGCCAGTAGAATTGGAGACAGAACTGAAGCTTTCTTT
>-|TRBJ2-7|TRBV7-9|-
CASSGLGEQYF
TGTGCCAGCTCAGGGTTGGGCGAGCAGTACTTC
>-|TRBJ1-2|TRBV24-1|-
CATSVPGQLRGTF
TGTGCCACCAGTGTCCCGGGGCAGCTGCGAGGTACCTTC
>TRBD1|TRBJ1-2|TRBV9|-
CASSLRQGGYGYTF
TGTGCCAGCAGCTTGAGACAGGGAGGCTATGGCTACACCTTC
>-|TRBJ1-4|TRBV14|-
CASSQMETGYEKLFF
TGTGCCAGCAGCCAAATGGAAACGGGGTATGAAAAACTGTTTTTT
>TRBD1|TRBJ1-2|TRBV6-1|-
CASTHRGGGYTF
TGTGCCAGCACCCACAGGGGAGGCGGCTACACCTTC
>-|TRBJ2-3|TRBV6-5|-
CASSYIPGPQYF
TGTGCCAGCAGTTACATCCCGGGTCCTCAGTATTTT
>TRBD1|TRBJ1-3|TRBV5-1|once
CASSLEGGPGNTIYF
TGCGCCAGCAGCTTGGAAGGGGGCCCTGGAAACACCATATATTTT
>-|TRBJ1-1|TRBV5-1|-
CASSLYGQNTEAFF
TGCGCCAGCAGCTTGTATGGACAGAACACTGAAGCTTTCTTT
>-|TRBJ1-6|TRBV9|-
CASSVALFPGDSPLHF
TGTGCCAGCAGCGTAGCATTGTTCCCCGGGGATTCACCCCTCCACTTT
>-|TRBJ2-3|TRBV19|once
CASSMAVGRVTDTQYF
TGTGCCAGTAGTATGGCGGTCGGCAGGGTCACAGATACGCAGTATTTT
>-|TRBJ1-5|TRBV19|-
CASSRLRDLVQPQHF
TGTGCCAGTAGCAGACTCCGGGACTTAGTTCAGCCCCAGCATTTT
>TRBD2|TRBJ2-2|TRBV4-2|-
CASSHLAGEGTGELFF
TGTGCCAGCAGCCATTTAGCGGGGGAAGGTACCGGGGAGCTGTTTTTT
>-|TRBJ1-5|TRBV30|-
CAWSYINQPQHF
TGTGCCTGGAGTTATATCAATCAGCCCCAGCATTTT
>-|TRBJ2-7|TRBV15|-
CATSMGLDYEQYF
TGTGCCACCAGCATGGGACTGGACTACGAGCAGTACTTC
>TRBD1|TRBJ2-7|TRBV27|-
CASSRQGRYEQYF
TGTGCCAGCAGCCGACAGGGACGGTACGAGCAGTACTTC
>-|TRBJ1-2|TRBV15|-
CATSRVGGSGYTF
TGTGCCACCAGCAGAGTTGGGGGGAGCGGCTACACCTTC